This TCR beta chain comes out of a study of blood T cells in healthy people across ages. The authors ran a second PCR of roughly 6 to 11 cycles using a sample-barcoded 5' primer and a J-beta primer mix. Carrying 12 random nucleotides, a template-switch adaptor labeled each individual cDNA molecule. TCRdb called the 5' RACE reads again in MiXCR, with one record for every CDR3 protein. The sample has more than 1 million distinct CDR3 sequences; more than 40% are singletons. The source material was blood. The source is a woman aged 55-70 years in good health.

CDR3 DNA: TGCAGTGCTAGGCCGGGAGGGTTAAATGAGCAGTTCTTC. It is translated as CSARPGGLNEQFF. The chain is built from TRBV20-1 and TRBJ2-1; 8 bases line up with TRBD2. The germline V gene has CDR1 DFQATT and CDR2 SNEGSKA (reference sequence). This CDR3 has 13 amino acids. V was clipped by 3 bases and J by 7 bases; unmatched bases: 5.